This entry lists 22 T cell receptor beta chains sequenced from one sample in a study of cytomegalovirus exposure and HLA in healthy donors. The PCR contained 60 Vbeta and 13 Jbeta primers. Profiling relied on immunoSEQ multiplex PCR, and the TCRdb table lists in-frame clones only, not all of them. The data hold 150,000 to 200,000 clones, with roughly four fifths observed a single time. The sample was PBMCs. The receptor source for this set is a man between 45 and 60 years old in good health and CMV-seropositive.

This chain links TRBV11-1 with TRBJ2-3; D is possibly TRBD2 (6 bases). Germline CDR1 SGHAT, CDR2 FQDESV (reference sequence). Trimming shortened V by 5 bases and J by 0 bases, and 12 bases separated the two germline ends. The CDR3 length is 15 residues. The CDR3 here is CASSRLESSTDTQYF. Written as DNA, the CDR3 is TGTGCCAGCAGCCGACTAGAATCTAGCACAGATACGCAGTATTTT.

This rearrangement joins TRBV5-1 to TRBJ2-1, with TRBD2 matching 8 bases. Per germline, CDR1 SGHRS and CDR2 YFSETQ. The CDR3 loop spans 15 amino acids. J was trimmed by 7 bases and V by 1 base; bases with no gene match: 7. The CDR3: CASSLTGGAGNEQFF. The CDR3 bases are TGCGCCAGCAGCTTGACGGGGGGGGCCGGGAATGAGCAGTTCTTC.

This clone was found once. The chain combines TRBV7-2 with TRBJ1-1; the match to TRBD1 covers 7 bases. J lost 3 bases, V lost 0 bases, and 4 bases had no gene match. Per germline, CDR1 SGHTA and CDR2 FQGNSA. CDR3 size: 15 residues. The CDR3 DNA follows: TGTGCCAGCAGCTTAGCCACAGGGGTATACACTGAAGCTTTCTTT. Its protein is CASSLATGVYTEAFF.

This rearrangement joins TRBV7-2 to TRBJ2-7; 10 bases are a match to TRBD2. The length of the CDR3 is 15 residues. Germline loops: CDR1 SGHTA, CDR2 FQGNSA. Unmatched junction bases numbered 6, after V lost 5 bases and J lost 2 bases. The CDR3 here is CASSQAGLATYEQYF. CDR3 bases: TGTGCCAGCAGCCAAGCGGGACTAGCGACCTACGAGCAGTACTTC.

The rearrangement links TRBV10-3 to TRBJ2-7; the match to TRBD2 covers 11 bases. This CDR3 region has 15 residues. Germline values: CDR1 ENHRY, CDR2 SYGVKD. Trimming cost V 5 bases and J 2 bases; bases outside gene matches: 5. CDR3 DNA sequence: TGTGCCATCAGTAATAGCGGGGGGGTCGCCTACGAGCAGTACTTC. Its protein is CAISNSGGVAYEQYF.

This chain joins TRBV19 and TRBJ1-1, with unresolved D. The CDR3 consists of 15 residues. Germline V gene lookup returns CDR1 LNHDA and CDR2 SQIVND (reference sequence). The germline V and J ends were trimmed by 7 bases and 5 bases, with 20 bases remaining between them. In nucleotides, the CDR3 is TGTGCCAGTACGAGAAAAGAGACGGGAAGAACTGAAGCTTTCTTT. Translating gives CASTRKETGRTEAFF.

This chain connects TRBV11-2 to TRBJ1-6, with 7 bases identical to TRBD1. The V gene's germline CDR1 is SGHAT and CDR2 FQNNGV. The CDR3 sequence is 17 residues long. With V trimmed by 4 bases and J by 9 bases, 15 bases remained unmatched. The CDR3 protein is CASSSTQPTGQGSPLHF. CDR3 DNA: TGTGCCAGCAGCTCAACGCAACCGACAGGGCAGGGTTCACCCCTCCACTTT.

The V and J genes are TRBV7-2 and TRBJ1-1; 9 nucleotides align to TRBD1. Germline V lookup: CDR1 SGHTA, CDR2 FQGNSA. The CDR3 is made up of 16 amino acids. Unmatched junction bases numbered 11, after V lost 5 bases and J lost 4 bases. The CDR3 loop reads CASSDRDRVLVTEAFF. CDR3 bases: TGTGCCAGCAGCGACCGGGACAGGGTGTTGGTCACTGAAGCTTTCTTT.

The rearrangement uses TRBV4-1 and TRBJ1-5; D gene unclear. The CDR3 has 16 amino acids. Germline V gives CDR1 MGHRA, CDR2 YSYEKL. V lost 2 bases to trimming and J lost 0 bases, with 11 bases between them. The CDR3 nucleotides read TGCGCCAGCAGCCAAAGGGAGGAATATAGCAATCAGCCCCAGCATTTT. Its translation: CASSQREEYSNQPQHF.

The genes are TRBV27 and TRBJ1-1, with a weak D call TRBD1 (5 bases). Looked up from germline, CDR1 is MNHEY and CDR2 is SMNVEV (reference sequence). The CDR3 spans 14 residues. V was cut by 5 bases and J by 0 bases, with 10 bases left in between. The CDR3 spells CASSPGQLNTEAFF. Written as DNA, the CDR3 is TGTGCCAGCAGTCCCGGACAATTGAACACTGAAGCTTTCTTT.

On this clone: Other DNA variants within this sample encode the same CDR3. The J gene is TRBJ2-7, the V gene TRBV5-5, with D perhaps TRBD2 (6 bases). Germline V lookup: CDR1 SGHKS, CDR2 YYEKEE (reference sequence). Trimming pared 0 bases from V and 1 base from J, leaving 8 bases between. This CDR3 contains 14 residues. CDR3 residues: CASSLAGGSYEQYF. CDR3 coding DNA: TGTGCCAGCAGCTTGGCCGGGGGTTCCTACGAGCAGTACTTC.

V is TRBV5-1 and J is TRBJ2-1, with TRBD2 identical over 12 bases. J lost 8 bases, V lost 4 bases, and 7 bases had no gene match. This CDR3 comprises 15 residues. Looked up from germline, CDR1 is SGHRS and CDR2 is YFSETQ. CDR3 sequence reads: CASSTGLAGRDEQFF. The CDR3 nucleotides read TGCGCCAGCAGCACCGGACTAGCGGGAAGGGATGAGCAGTTCTTC.

This chain connects TRBV2 to TRBJ2-1; D gene uncertain. CDR3 size: 16 residues. Germline CDR1 and CDR2: SNHLY and FYNNEI. Trimming stripped 2 bases from V and 6 bases from J, with 17 bases between. The CDR3 DNA reads as TGTGCCAGCAGTGAAAGTGGAGCGAAGATCTCCAATGAGCAGTTCTTC. The encoded protein is CASSESGAKISNEQFF.

The chain recombines TRBV25-1 with TRBJ1-1, with D maybe TRBD1 (6 bases). Trimming removed 10 bases from V and 7 bases from J, with 19 bases in between. Per the germline V gene, CDR1 is MGHDK and CDR2 is SYGVNS. The CDR3 extends over 13 amino acids. Here the CDR3 reads CATGGGGRREAFF. The DNA of the CDR3 is TGTGCCACCGGCGGGGGGGGGCGCCGTGAAGCTTTCTTT.

This clone has more than one count but fewer than ten. The chain links TRBV14 to TRBJ1-1; 7 bases line up with TRBD1. With V trimmed by 2 bases and J by 3 bases, 6 bases remained unmatched. The CDR3 has 15 residues. CDR1 and CDR2 (germline): SGHDN, FVKESK. The CDR3 region has the DNA TGTGCCAGCAGCCAACCGACAGGGTCGGACACTGAAGCTTTCTTT. Translation gives CASSQPTGSDTEAFF.

The chain has TRBV4-1 and TRBJ2-7; D is perhaps TRBD2 (5 bases). Trimming took off 10 bases at V and 6 bases at J, with 13 bases between the two ends. The CDR3 runs to 11 residues. Germline V CDR1 and CDR2: MGHRA, YSYEKL. This chain's CDR3 is CATRFEGEQYF. The CDR3 coding sequence is TGCGCCACCAGATTCGAGGGCGAGCAGTACTTC.

The J gene is TRBJ2-7, the V gene TRBV29-1; 7 bases are shared with TRBD1. This CDR3 contains 18 residues. Trimming at V came to 4 bases and at J to 2 bases, leaving 20 bases not matched to a gene. Germline V CDR1 and CDR2: SQVTM, ANQGSEA. CDR3 sequence (DNA): TGCAGCGTTGGAGGGGATGCGGCCGGGACAGCGATAACCTACGAGCAGTACTTC. Its protein is CSVGGDAAGTAITYEQYF.

This chain links TRBV5-1 with TRBJ1-5; 11 bases agree with TRBD1. This CDR3 contains 16 residues. With 4 bases clipped from V and 1 base from J, the junction kept 4 bases outside the gene matches. The germline V gene has CDR1 SGHRS and CDR2 YFSETQ. CDR3 coding DNA: TGCGCCAGCAGCCCCGGGACAGGGGGAAGCAATCAGCCCCAGCATTTT. Protein: CASSPGTGGSNQPQHF.

This clone was found a few times. The chain joins TRBV6-5 to TRBJ1-2; TRBD1 agrees at 7 bases. This CDR3 has 13 residues. J gave up 2 bases and V 7 bases, and 4 bases lay outside the gene matches. CDR1 and CDR2 from the germline V gene are MNHEY and SVGAGI. The chain's CDR3 is CASTPGQNYGYTF. The CDR3 nucleotides read TGTGCCAGCACCCCGGGACAGAACTATGGCTACACCTTC.

The genes are TRBV9 and TRBJ1-1, with TRBD1 matching 8 bases. The CDR3 is 13 residues long. CDR1 and CDR2 from the germline V gene are SGDLS and YYNGEE. V dropped 2 bases and J dropped 3; count of bases not matched to a gene: 0. This CDR3 reads CASSVGQDTEAFF. In nucleotides, the CDR3 is TGTGCCAGCAGCGTGGGACAGGACACTGAAGCTTTCTTT.

As regards this clone: Sequence at one end of the junction differs from germline and may be a read error. The chain couples TRBV7-9 to TRBJ2-5, with 12 bases lining up with TRBD2. Germline CDR1 SEHNR, CDR2 FQNEAQ (reference sequence). The CDR3 loop spans 18 amino acids. CDR3: CSSSLRRLAGGNQETQYF. The CDR3 bases are TGTTCCAGCAGCTTAAGGAGGCTAGCGGGGGGGAACCAAGAGACCCAGTACTTC.

The chain joins TRBV4-3 to TRBJ1-1, with 7 positions matching TRBD1. The CDR3 totals 17 residues. V trimming: 4 bases; J trimming: 1 base; junction bases outside the gene matches: 12. CDR1 LGHNA and CDR2 YSLEER come from the germline V gene. The CDR3 DNA reads as TGCGCCAGCAGCCCAGACAGGGATGGGCTTAGGAACACTGAAGCTTTCTTT. It is translated as CASSPDRDGLRNTEAFF.